These 24 T cell receptor beta chains came from one sample sequenced in a study of T cells after yellow fever vaccination. Each CDR3 protein is one row after TCRdb ran MiXCR on the 5' RACE reads. Here the sample spans about 580,000 distinct CDR3 sequences, about a sixth being singletons. Sequenced material: PBMCs, taken about 5 days after the first yellow fever vaccination. Receptors originate from a man aged 18 to 29 who received the YFV17D yellow fever vaccine.

The table lists this clonotype with a few counts. This chain connects TRBV5-6 to TRBJ1-2; D gene unclear. This CDR3 has 13 residues. The V gene lost 4 bases and the J gene lost 8 bases, with 15 bases spanning the gap. Germline V gives CDR1 SGHDT, CDR2 YYEEEE. The CDR3, as DNA: TGTGCCAGCAGCGCGACCCGGTCGCGAGGCTACACCTTC. It is translated as CASSATRSRGYTF.

This clonotype was observed many times. The V and J genes are TRBV6-1 and TRBJ2-2; D is possibly TRBD1 or TRBD2 (6 bases each). The CDR3 runs 16 residues. With 6 bases removed from V and 4 bases from J, the gap between germline ends came to 18 bases. CDR1 is MNHNS, CDR2 SASEGT, per germline. The CDR3 nucleotides are TGTGCCAGCAGACTTGGGGGGCTTAGCGGCACCGGGGAGCTGTTTTTT. It specifies CASRLGGLSGTGELFF.

This chain links TRBV14 with TRBJ1-3; D is unclear. The CDR3 totals 12 residues. V was shortened by 3 bases and J by 6 bases, with 6 bases between the two germline ends. Germline lookup yields CDR1 SGHDN and CDR2 FVKESK. The CDR3 loop is CASSQPSNTIYF. The CDR3 DNA is TGTGCCAGCAGCCAGCCTTCAAACACCATATATTTT.

This chain connects TRBV28 to TRBJ1-2, with 10 bases fitting TRBD1. There are 15 residues in the CDR3. Germline V gene sequence: CDR1 MDHEN, CDR2 SYDVKM. V shed 5 bases, J shed 7 bases, and the junction held 10 bases outside the gene matches. The chain's CDR3 is CASSRDRGRLSGYTF. Here the CDR3 DNA reads TGTGCCAGCAGTAGGGACAGGGGCCGACTGTCTGGCTACACCTTC.

The chain employs TRBV11-2 and TRBJ2-5, with 9 bases that match TRBD2. Per germline, CDR1 SGHAT and CDR2 FQNNGV. The ends lost 0 bases at V and 5 bases at J; junction bases unmatched: 10. The CDR3 extends over 17 amino acids. The CDR3 coding sequence is TGTGCCAGCAGCTTAGAGGTCGGGCGGGGGGGCCGGGAGACCCAGTACTTC. Residues: CASSLEVGRGGRETQYF.

This clonotype has a count of ten or more. The rearrangement links TRBV12-3 or TRBV12-4 to TRBJ2-2, with D unclear. This CDR3 comprises 14 residues. V was clipped by 5 bases and J by 0 bases, with 7 bases between them. Here the CDR3 reads CASSRGPNTGELFF. The CDR3 region has the DNA TGTGCCAGCAGTCGCGGACCGAACACCGGGGAGCTGTTTTTT.

The CDR3 loop is CASSHGTSGTTDTQYF. CDR3 DNA sequence: TGCGCCAGCAGCCACGGGACTAGCGGGACCACAGATACGCAGTATTTT. The chain combines TRBV5-1 with TRBJ2-3, with 13 bases lining up with TRBD2. Unmatched junction bases numbered 4, after V lost 4 bases and J lost 2 bases. Germline-derived CDR1 and CDR2 are SGHRS and YFSETQ. CDR3 size: 16 residues.

This clonotype turned up a few times. The chain carries TRBV20-1 and TRBJ2-3; D possibly matches TRBD1 or TRBD2 (7 bases each). Trimming took off 0 bases at V and 1 base at J, with 11 bases between the two ends. Germline lookup yields CDR1 DFQATT and CDR2 SNEGSKA (reference sequence). The CDR3 loop spans 15 amino acids. The CDR3 sequence is CSARDSGGGTDTQYF. The CDR3 region has the DNA TGCAGTGCTAGAGATTCAGGGGGGGGCACAGATACGCAGTATTTT.

Only a few counts were recorded for this clonotype. This sequence joins TRBV5-5 and TRBJ2-7; a possible D gene is TRBD2 (5 bases). V shed 1 base and J shed 6 bases, with 8 bases lying between them. Looked up from germline, CDR1 is SGHKS and CDR2 is YYEKEE (reference sequence). The CDR3 runs to 12 residues. The CDR3 region is CASSLTAGEQYF. The CDR3 DNA reads TGTGCCAGCAGCTTGACGGCGGGCGAGCAGTACTTC.

The chain uses TRBV2 and TRBJ1-5; the D is unclear. The germline V gene has CDR1 SNHLY and CDR2 FYNNEI. The V and J ends lost 0 bases and 1 base respectively, with 10 bases between them. The CDR3 is 16 residues long. CDR3 residues: CASSEAGRRSNQPQHF. The CDR3 DNA reads TGTGCCAGCAGTGAAGCGGGGAGGAGAAGCAATCAGCCCCAGCATTTT. Using reference TRBV2 and TRBJ1-5 for the parts outside the CDR3, the full variable domain is EPEVTQTPSHQVTQMGQEVILRCVPISNHLYFYWYRQILGQKVEFLVSFYNNEISEKSEIFDDQFSVERPDGSNFTLKIRSTKLEDSAMYFCASSEAGRRSNQPQHFGDGTRLSIL.

The chain recombines TRBV4-3 with TRBJ2-3; D possibly corresponds to TRBD1 (6 bases). The CDR3 extends over 16 amino acids. Germline CDR1 is LGHNA and CDR2 is YSLEER. V lost 4 bases to trimming and J lost 1 base, with 15 bases between them. CDR3 loop: CASSPVPAGGTDTQYF. Written as DNA, the CDR3 is TGCGCCAGCAGCCCTGTGCCCGCAGGGGGCACAGATACGCAGTATTTT.

This clonotype was counted between two and nine times. The V and J genes are TRBV7-2 and TRBJ2-5, with a weak D call TRBD1 (6 bases). Between the trimmed V and J ends, which lost 6 bases and 4 bases, there was a span of 15 bases. Per germline, CDR1 SGHTA and CDR2 FQGNSA. This CDR3 comprises 14 residues. CDR3 in amino acids: CASSPLGGPETQYF. DNA for the CDR3: TGTGCCAGCAGTCCTCTAGGGGGTCCAGAGACCCAGTACTTC.

Many counts were recorded for this clonotype. V usage is TRBV7-8 and J usage is TRBJ1-1; D possibly corresponds to TRBD1 (5 bases). V lost 4 bases and J 8 bases, leaving 14 bases between the germline ends. Germline loops: CDR1 SGHVS, CDR2 FQNEAQ. The CDR3 loop spans 13 amino acids. The CDR3 sequence: CASSSSRDGEAFF. In DNA, the CDR3 is TGTGCCAGCAGCTCGAGCCGGGACGGGGAAGCTTTCTTT.

The chain couples TRBV18 to TRBJ2-5; D ambiguous. In germline, CDR1 is KGHSH, CDR2 LQKENI. V lost 1 base to trimming and J lost 4 bases, with 10 bases between them. The CDR3 sequence is 14 residues long. The CDR3 nucleotides are TGTGCCAGCTCACCACGGATAGGGCGAGAGACCCAGTACTTC. The encoded protein is CASSPRIGRETQYF.

V usage is TRBV7-9 and J usage is TRBJ1-2, with a possible D match to TRBD1 (5 bases). The CDR3 covers 15 residues. The ends were cut back, 0 bases at V and 5 bases at J, with 13 bases in the middle. CDR1 and CDR2 from the germline V gene are SEHNR and FQNEAQ (reference sequence). The CDR3 reads CASSLAGDGGYGYTF. The CDR3 nucleotides read TGTGCCAGCAGCTTAGCTGGGGACGGGGGATATGGCTACACCTTC. The whole variable domain, remainder taken from reference TRBV7-9 and TRBJ1-2, is DTGVSQNPRHKITKRGQNVTFRCDPISEHNRLYWYRQTLGQGPEFLTYFQNEAQLEKSRLLSDRFSAERPKGSFSTLEIQRTEQGDSAMYLCASSLAGDGGYGYTFGSGTRLTVV.

This clonotype occurred many times. The chain uses TRBV5-1 and TRBJ2-7, with 9 bases lining up with TRBD1. J gave up 3 bases and V 4 bases, and 5 bases lay outside the gene matches. This CDR3 is built from 14 residues. The germline V gene encodes CDR1 SGHRS and CDR2 YFSETQ. Written as DNA, the CDR3 is TGCGCCAGCAGCCCGGGACAGGGAAGCTACGAGCAGTACGTC. Its translation is CASSPGQGSYEQYV.

The sample holds a few counts of this clonotype. The V and J genes are TRBV28 and TRBJ2-3, with D possibly being TRBD1 (5 bases). This CDR3 is built from 16 residues. V lost 2 bases and J 2 bases, leaving 14 bases between the germline ends. In germline, CDR1 is MDHEN, CDR2 SYDVKM. The CDR3 nucleotides read TGTGCCAGCAGTTTAGGTTCGCAGGGATTCACAGATACGCAGTATTTT. It encodes CASSLGSQGFTDTQYF.

The V gene is TRBV7-2, the J gene TRBJ2-3; tentatively, D is TRBD2 (5 bases). V lost 5 bases, J lost 0 bases, and 9 bases lay in between. The CDR3 extends over 14 amino acids. The germline V gene encodes CDR1 SGHTA and CDR2 FQGNSA. Here the CDR3 DNA reads TGTGCCAGCAGCCCTAGCCCTAGCACAGATACGCAGTATTTT. It translates to CASSPSPSTDTQYF.

This clonotype has only a few counts. The rearrangement joins TRBV20-1 to TRBJ1-1, with D tentatively TRBD1 (5 bases). The germline V and J ends were trimmed by 4 bases and 1 base, with 10 bases remaining between them. The CDR3 totals 13 residues. Germline CDR1 and CDR2: DFQATT and SNEGSKA (reference sequence). The CDR3 is CSATAGWNTEAFF. In nucleotides, the CDR3 is TGCAGTGCTACGGCAGGGTGGAACACTGAAGCTTTCTTT.

This clonotype appeared a few times. The chain uses TRBV6-2 or TRBV6-3 and TRBJ2-1; 10 nucleotides line up with TRBD1. This CDR3 has 17 residues. Germline trimming cut 4 bases from V and 7 bases from J; bases unmatched to any gene: 13. Germline CDR1 and CDR2: MNHEY and SVGEGT. In DNA form, the CDR3 reads TGTGCCAGCAGTTTTTACCGGGGACAGGGGATTAATAATGAGCAGTTCTTC. Its translation is CASSFYRGQGINNEQFF.

This clonotype has only a few counts. The J gene is TRBJ2-5, the V gene TRBV30; D not resolved. Deletions cut 4 bases from V and 0 bases from J, with 12 bases between. Germline V gives CDR1 GTSNPN, CDR2 SVGIG (reference sequence). This CDR3 spans 14 amino acids. The CDR3 DNA follows: TGTGCCTGGAACCGGGCCGGGTACCAAGAGACCCAGTACTTC. Translating it yields CAWNRAGYQETQYF. The full variable domain, completed using reference TRBV30 and TRBJ2-5, is SQTIHQWPATLVQPVGSPLSLECTVEGTSNPNLYWYRQAAGRGLQLLFYSVGIGQISSEVPQNLSASRPQDRQFILSSKKLLLSDSGFYLCAWNRAGYQETQYFGPGTRLLVL.

This clonotype appeared a few times. The J gene is TRBJ1-2, the V gene TRBV29-1; D is perhaps TRBD1 (6 bases). This CDR3 is built from 13 residues. V was pared by 5 bases and J by 4 bases, with 14 bases between. Germline V gene sequence: CDR1 SQVTM, CDR2 ANQGSEA. In nucleotides, the CDR3 is TGCAGCGTTTCGACAGGAGACAGCTATGGCTACACCTTC. The encoded protein is CSVSTGDSYGYTF.

This chain joins TRBV12-3 or TRBV12-4 and TRBJ1-5; TRBD1 matches 7 bases. J was trimmed by 0 bases and V by 3 bases; bases with no gene match: 5. There are 16 residues in the CDR3. This CDR3 reads CASSFEGAYSNQPQHF. CDR3 sequence (DNA): TGTGCCAGCAGTTTTGAGGGGGCTTATAGCAATCAGCCCCAGCATTTT.

This rearrangement joins TRBV7-9 to TRBJ2-1; TRBD1 matches 7 bases. The ends lost 5 bases at V and 8 bases at J; junction bases unmatched: 12. The CDR3 has 15 residues. In germline, CDR1 is SEHNR, CDR2 FQNEAQ (reference sequence). CDR3 sequence reads: CASSPRDSERDEQFF. In nucleotides, the CDR3 is TGTGCCAGCAGCCCTCGGGACAGTGAAAGGGATGAGCAGTTCTTC. The complete variable domain, with remaining parts taken from reference TRBV7-9 and TRBJ2-1, reads DTGVSQNPRHKITKRGQNVTFRCDPISEHNRLYWYRQTLGQGPEFLTYFQNEAQLEKSRLLSDRFSAERPKGSFSTLEIQRTEQGDSAMYLCASSPRDSERDEQFFGPGTRLTVL.